The rows below give T cell receptor beta chains drawn from one sample of a study of T cell responses to AZD1222 COVID-19 vaccine. The assay was immunoSEQ multiplex PCR, and TCRdb's table has in-frame clones only and misses some. The sample holds about 180,000 clones; approximately 86% are singletons and the top ten take 2% to 3%. Sample: peripheral blood, taken on day 0 of AZD1222 vaccination. The receptors come from an adult in good health. Both conserved end residues are part of each CDR3. A D gene is named only where the DNA matches it firmly. Some rows mark clone size as missing; the rest say once, few, many or name a class of expanded clone.

>TRBJ1-1|TRBD1|-|TRBV7-6
TGTGCCAGCAGCGGGAGGACAGGTCCTATGAACACTGAAGCTTTCTTT
CASSGRTGPMNTEAFF
>TRBJ2-7|TRBD2|-|TRBV19
TGTGCCAGTAGTTTGACTAGCGGGAGCCTCTACGAGCAGTACTTC
CASSLTSGSLYEQYF
>TRBJ1-4|-|-|TRBV19
TGTGCCAGTAGTAGCCCACGGGGAAATAATGAAAAACTGTTTTTT
CASSSPRGNNEKLFF
>TRBJ2-7|-|-|TRBV10-3
TGTGCCATCAGTGGCAGGGACTCCTCTCCCCACGAGCAGTACTTC
CAISGRDSSPHEQYF
>TRBJ1-2|TRBD1|-|TRBV2
TGTGCTACCAAAGGGGGCGAGAATGGCTACACCTTC
CATKGGENGYTF
>TRBJ2-1|-|-|TRBV7-8
TGTGCCAGCAGCTTAGTGGGAGGAGCCTACAATGAGCAGTTCTTC
CASSLVGGAYNEQFF
>TRBJ2-7|-|-|TRBV27
TGTGCCAGCAGTTTAGTTGGGGGCTACGAGCAGTACTTC
CASSLVGGYEQYF
>TRBJ1-1|TRBD1|medium-sized|TRBV2
TGTGCCAGCAGCGACATGACAGGGGGCCTTCCAGCTTTCTTT
CASSDMTGGLPAFF
>TRBJ1-6|-|-|TRBV18
TGTGCCAGCTCACCAAACAGTTATAATTCACCCCTCCACTTT
CASSPNSYNSPLHF
>TRBJ1-2|TRBD1|-|TRBV6-1
TGTGCCAGCAGTGAACTAGGACAGGGGGTAGATGGCTACACCTTC
CASSELGQGVDGYTF
>TRBJ1-1|-|once|TRBV11-2
TGTGCCAGCAGCTTCAGACAGCTCGCTGAAGCTTTCTTT
CASSFRQLAEAFF
>TRBJ1-1|-|-|TRBV3-1/TRBV3-2
TGTGCCAGCAGCCAAGGTAGCTCGACTTTCTTT
CASSQGSSTFF
>TRBJ2-7|-|-|TRBV4-2
TGTGCCAGCAGCCCCGGGACTGGGAGCTCCTACGAGCAGTACTTC
CASSPGTGSSYEQYF
>TRBJ1-2|-|-|TRBV11-2
TGTGCCAGCAGCTTAGCAGGGGCCGGTGGCTACACCTTC
CASSLAGAGGYTF
>TRBJ2-7|-|-|TRBV19
TGTGCCAGTAGGACGCTAGATTCCTACGAGCAGTACTTC
CASRTLDSYEQYF
>TRBJ2-1|-|-|TRBV14
TGTGCCAGCAGCCCTGGACTGGTCTTGACCTACAATGAGCAGTTCTTC
CASSPGLVLTYNEQFF
>TRBJ1-2|-|-|TRBV5-6
TGTGCCAGCAGCTTGCTTATGCTCAAAGACTATGGCTACACCTTC
CASSLLMLKDYGYTF
>TRBJ1-2|TRBD1|-|TRBV30
TGTGCCTGGAGTGGGCCGGGACAGGTATCAGTAAGTTCCTATGGCTACACCTTC
CAWSGPGQVSVSSYGYTF
>TRBJ1-4|-|-|TRBV27
TGTGCCAGCAGTTTAGTAAAGCCCCTTTTTGCAACTAATGAAAAACTGTTTTTT
CASSLVKPLFATNEKLFF
>TRBJ1-4|-|-|TRBV5-5
TGTGCCAGCAGCTCGGCAGCTGCAACTAATGAAAAACTGTTTTTT
CASSSAAATNEKLFF
>TRBJ1-1|-|-|TRBV5-1
TGCGCCAGCAGCCGTGGGCCACAATCGGACTTCCCGGGGGTGAACACTGAAGCTTTCTTT
CASSRGPQSDFPGVNTEAFF
>TRBJ2-1|TRBD2|-|TRBV5-1
TGCGCCAGCACCTTCAGGGAGGGGTCGGGTAATGAGCAGTTCTTC
CASTFREGSGNEQFF
>TRBJ1-6|-|-|TRBV3-1/TRBV3-2
TGTGCCAGCAGCCTCGGCGGGACGGTTAATTCACCCCTCCACTTT
CASSLGGTVNSPLHF
>TRBJ2-1|-|-|TRBV10-3
TGTGCCATCAGTGAGACGGTAAATGAGCAGTTCTTC
CAISETVNEQFF
>TRBJ2-6|-|-|TRBV6-5
TGTGCCAGCAGGGCACAGGGAGGGGCCAACGTCCTGACTTTC
CASRAQGGANVLTF
>TRBJ2-7|TRBD2|-|TRBV15
TGTGCCACCAGCACCTTAGCGGGAGGGCCTGACGAGCAGTACTTC
CATSTLAGGPDEQYF
>TRBJ2-1|TRBD2|-|TRBV5-1
TGCGCCAGCAGCCTCCAGGGGGCCGCTAGCGGGAGCAATGAGCAGTTCTTC
CASSLQGAASGSNEQFF
>TRBJ2-7|-|-|TRBV5-1
TGCGCCAGCAGCTTGGGGTCGGGGCCCAATTACGAGCAGTACTTC
CASSLGSGPNYEQYF
>TRBJ1-4|-|-|TRBV6-5
TGTGCCAGCAGTTATTCCGGTGTAGCGGTTGAAAAACTGTTTTTT
CASSYSGVAVEKLFF
>TRBJ1-2|-|-|TRBV7-8
TGTGCCAGCAGCTTAGTGGCGACAGCGGACTATGGCTACACCTTC
CASSLVATADYGYTF
>TRBJ1-3|-|-|TRBV25-1
TGTGCCAGCAGTGAGGGATTCTCTGGAAACACCATATATTTT
CASSEGFSGNTIYF
>TRBJ1-2|-|-|TRBV19
TGTGCCAGTAGTATAGGGTACGAGGTAACGGTATTCGGCTACACCTTC
CASSIGYEVTVFGYTF
>TRBJ1-1|-|-|TRBV3-1/TRBV3-2
TGTGCCAGCAGCCGGAACAGGGCTGGTAGCGAAGCTTTCTTT
CASSRNRAGSEAFF
>TRBJ2-1|TRBD2|-|TRBV24-1
TGTGCCACCAGTGATTCGACTAGCCTTCTCTATGAGCAGTTCTTC
CATSDSTSLLYEQFF
>TRBJ2-7|-|-|TRBV2
TGTGCCAGCAGTGTAGTGAGCGGTTACGAGCAGTACTTC
CASSVVSGYEQYF
>TRBJ1-4|-|-|TRBV7-9
TGTGCCAGCAGCTTAGAGGTGGACTCAACAAATGAAAAACTGTTTTTT
CASSLEVDSTNEKLFF
>TRBJ1-1|TRBD1|few|TRBV11-2
TGTGCCAGCAGCTTCGACCTCCCGGGACAGGGGAACACTGAAGCTTTCTTT
CASSFDLPGQGNTEAFF
>TRBJ2-7|TRBD2|-|TRBV7-9
TGTGCCAGCAGCTTAGGGGCTAGCGGGAACGGCGAGCAGTACTTC
CASSLGASGNGEQYF
>TRBJ1-2|TRBD1|-|TRBV6-5
TGTGCCAGCAGGAGGGACAGGGCTAACTATGGCTACACCTTC
CASRRDRANYGYTF
>TRBJ1-5|-|-|TRBV5-1
TGCGCCAGCAGCCCCCTCGGGGCTCAGGGCCCCCAGCATTTT
CASSPLGAQGPQHF
>TRBJ1-2|-|-|TRBV19
TGTGCCAGTAGTCTAGGGGCCTCCCCTATCTATGGCTACACCTTC
CASSLGASPIYGYTF
>TRBJ2-2|TRBD2|few|TRBV3-1/TRBV3-2
TGTGCCAGCAGCCCTTCCGGCAGACTAGCGGGAGATACCGGGGAGCTGTTTTTT
CASSPSGRLAGDTGELFF
>TRBJ2-7|-|-|TRBV29-1
TGCAGCCCCGGGTGGGGCGAGCAGTACTTC
CSPGWGEQYF
>TRBJ1-1|-|-|TRBV12-3/TRBV12-4
TGTGCCAGCAGTTTGGGGGAATACACTGAAGCTTTCTTT
CASSLGEYTEAFF
>TRBJ1-1|-|-|TRBV7-9
TGTGCCAGCAGCCAAAGCCTGGGGACCTCACACGAGACTTTCTTT
CASSQSLGTSHETFF
>TRBJ1-2|TRBD1|-|TRBV2
TGTGCCAGCAGCCGGACAGGGGATGGCTACACCTTC
CASSRTGDGYTF
>TRBJ1-4|-|-|TRBV11-3
TGTGCCAGCAGCTTAGTCCCCAGTAGGGGCAGAGTTAATGAAAAACTGTTTTTT
CASSLVPSRGRVNEKLFF
>TRBJ1-3|-|-|TRBV7-3
TGTGCCAGCAGCGGAGGAAACACCATATATTTT
CASSGGNTIYF
>TRBJ1-2|-|once|TRBV18
TGTGCCAGCTCACCAGGGCAGGGTATAGATGGCTACACCTTC
CASSPGQGIDGYTF
>TRBJ1-6|TRBD1|-|TRBV27
TGTGCCAGCAGTTTAGGACTAGGGGGCCATTCACCCCTCCACTTT
CASSLGLGGHSPLHF
>TRBJ2-1|-|-|TRBV12-3/TRBV12-4
TGTGCCAGCAGTTTGGTAGCGGCTGAGCAGTTCTTC
CASSLVAAEQFF
>TRBJ2-7|TRBD1|-|TRBV5-6
TGTGCCAGCAGCAGGTCGGGGACAGGGGTCCGCGAGCAGTACTTC
CASSRSGTGVREQYF
>TRBJ2-7|-|-|TRBV5-6
TGTGCCAGCAGCTCCCGCAGGTCTGCTAGCGTGGCCTACGAGCAGTACTTC
CASSSRRSASVAYEQYF
>TRBJ1-5|-|-|TRBV5-1
TGCGCCAGCAGCTTGACTAGCAATCAGCCCCAGCATTTT
CASSLTSNQPQHF